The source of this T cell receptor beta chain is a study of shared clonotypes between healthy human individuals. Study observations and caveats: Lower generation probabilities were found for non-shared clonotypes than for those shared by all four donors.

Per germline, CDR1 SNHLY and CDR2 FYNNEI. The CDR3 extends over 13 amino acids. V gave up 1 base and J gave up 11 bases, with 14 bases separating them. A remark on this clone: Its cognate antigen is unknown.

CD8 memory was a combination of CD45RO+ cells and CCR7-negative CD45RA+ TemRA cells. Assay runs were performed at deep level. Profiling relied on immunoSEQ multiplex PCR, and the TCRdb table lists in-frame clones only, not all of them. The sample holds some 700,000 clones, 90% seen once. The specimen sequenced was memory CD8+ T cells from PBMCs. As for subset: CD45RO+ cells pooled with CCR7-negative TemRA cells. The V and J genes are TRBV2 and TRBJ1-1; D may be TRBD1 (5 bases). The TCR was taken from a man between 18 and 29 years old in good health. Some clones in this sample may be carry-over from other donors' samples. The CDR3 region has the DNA TGTGCCAGCAGTGAAGGTAGGGGAGGTCAGGCTTTCTTT. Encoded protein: CASSEGRGGQAFF.